The sequence of this TCR beta chain was determined in a study of CD8 T cells in Susac syndrome. RNA totalling roughly 0.5 to 1 ug underwent reverse transcription with random hexamers. The CDR3 of TCR beta was amplified by immunoSEQ multiplex PCR across 54 Vbeta and 13 Jbeta. One entry per CDR3 protein results from TCRdb running MiXCR on the immunoSEQ multiplex PCR reads. The profile covers about 80,000 distinct CDR3 sequences, with roughly 90% appearing a single time and 0.5% to 0.6% taken by the ten largest. Trimming took off 4 bases at V and 4 bases at J, with 7 bases between the two ends. CDR1 SGHTA and CDR2 FQGTGA come from the germline V gene. The CDR3 spans 13 residues. In blood CD8+ and CD4+ T cells, TCR beta underwent sequencing.

The chain recombines TRBV7-3 with TRBJ1-4; D might be TRBD1 (5 bases). Material for sequencing was CD8+ T cells from PBMCs. The clonotype comes from a human donor with multiple sclerosis. This CDR3 is CASSSQVNEKLFF. CDR3 in DNA: TGTGCCAGCAGCTCACAGGTTAATGAAAAACTGTTTTTT.